This is a list of T cell receptor beta chains from one sample in a study of preoperative IRX-2 immunotherapy in early breast cancer. The assay was immunoSEQ multiplex PCR, and TCRdb's table has in-frame clones only and misses some. The data show 35,000 to 50,000 clones, approximately 94% seen once. The specimen was tumor tissue, collected after IRX-2 immunotherapy. The source of these receptors is a human donor with breast cancer. Both conserved end residues are part of each CDR3. The D gene is left open where the match is weak. Not every row has a clone size; where given, it reads once, few, many or a size class.

TRBJ1-4 | TRBV7-9 | 11 | NA | NA | CASRSEEKLFF | TGTGCCAGCAGGTCAGAAGAAAAACTGTTTTTT
TRBJ2-7 | TRBV7-2 | 15 | NA | NA | CASSLAQGGGYEQYF | TGTGCCAGCAGCTTAGCCCAGGGAGGTGGTTACGAGCAGTACTTC
TRBJ2-7 | TRBV25-1 | 14 | once | NA | CASSECTASYEQYF | TGTGCCAGCAGTGAATGTACCGCATCCTACGAGCAGTACTTC
TRBJ2-1 | TRBV11-2 | 14 | NA | NA | CASSNDLSYNEQFF | TGTGCCAGCAGCAACGACTTATCCTACAATGAGCAGTTCTTC
TRBJ1-2 | TRBV7-2 | 14 | NA | TRBD1 | CASSLDRGLKGYTF | TGTGCCAGCAGCTTAGATAGGGGGCTTAAAGGCTACACCTTC
TRBJ1-1 | TRBV7-2 | 14 | NA | NA | CASSPDSGRTEAFF | TGTGCCAGCAGCCCCGACTCCGGGCGCACTGAAGCTTTCTTT
TRBJ2-7 | TRBV4-2 | 15 | NA | NA | CASSPMSPGTYEQYF | TGTGCCAGCAGCCCGATGAGTCCAGGGACTTACGAGCAGTACTTC
TRBJ2-5 | TRBV4-3 | 17 | NA | TRBD2 | CASSQDRDSGYQETQYF | TGCGCCAGCAGCCAAGATCGTGATAGCGGGTACCAAGAGACCCAGTACTTC
TRBJ2-7 | TRBV5-4 | 12 | NA | NA | CASSLGIYEQYF | TGTGCCAGCAGCCTCGGGATTTACGAGCAGTACTTC
TRBJ1-1 | TRBV5-6 | 14 | NA | TRBD1 | CASSLNRGLTEAFF | TGTGCCAGCAGCTTAAACAGGGGATTGACTGAAGCTTTCTTT
TRBJ2-6 | TRBV28 | 19 | NA | NA | CASHSPHDRLSSGANVLTF | TGTGCCAGCCACTCGCCCCACGACAGACTTAGCTCTGGGGCCAACGTCCTGACTTTC
TRBJ2-3 | TRBV5-1 | 13 | NA | NA | CASSLGATDTQYF | TGCGCCAGCAGCTTGGGGGCCACAGATACGCAGTATTTT
TRBJ1-6 | TRBV30 | 17 | NA | NA | CAWSRRFAPRQDSPLHF | TGTGCCTGGAGCCGACGCTTCGCCCCTCGGCAGGATTCACCCCTCCACTTT
TRBJ2-7 | TRBV7-6 | 15 | once | NA | CASSYNAGWTYEQYF | TGTGCCAGCAGCTACAACGCGGGGTGGACCTACGAGCAGTACTTC
TRBJ1-5 | TRBV28 | 14 | NA | NA | CASSSGRRDQPQHF | TGTGCCAGCAGTTCGGGCCGCCGCGATCAGCCCCAGCATTTT
TRBJ1-2 | TRBV28 | 12 | once | NA | CASSPQIYGYTF | TGTGCCAGCAGTCCACAGATCTATGGCTACACCTTC
TRBJ1-5 | TRBV5-1 | 14 | NA | NA | CASSLSPGNQPQHF | TGCGCCAGCAGCTTGAGCCCAGGCAATCAGCCCCAGCATTTT
TRBJ1-2 | TRBV6-6 | 13 | NA | NA | CASSPGFRGSYTF | TGTGCCAGCAGTCCGGGTTTTAGGGGGAGCTACACCTTC
TRBJ1-5 | TRBV2 | 11 | NA | NA | CASSEFGGTIF | TGTGCCAGCAGTGAATTCGGGGGGACCATTTTT
TRBJ2-1 | TRBV7-2 | 15 | NA | NA | CASSLMESSYNEQFF | TGTGCCAGCAGCTTAATGGAGAGCTCCTACAATGAGCAGTTCTTC
TRBJ1-6 | TRBV7-9 | 15 | NA | TRBD1 | CASSLVGGTASPLHF | TGTGCCAGCAGCTTAGTCGGCGGGACAGCCTCACCCCTCCACTTT
TRBJ1-2 | TRBV6-1 | 15 | NA | NA | CASSTQVAGVYGYTF | TGTGCCAGCAGTACCCAGGTCGCAGGGGTGTATGGCTACACCTTC
TRBJ2-2 | TRBV27 | 14 | NA | NA | CASSLSRGAGELFF | TGTGCCAGCAGTTTATCGAGGGGCGCCGGGGAGCTGTTTTTT
TRBJ2-5 | TRBV18 | 14 | NA | NA | CASSPPTGEETQYF | TGTGCCAGCTCACCACCGACGGGAGAAGAGACCCAGTACTTC
TRBJ2-4 | TRBV4-1 | 18 | NA | TRBD1 | CASSHQKQGAFGKNIQYF | TGCGCCAGCAGCCACCAAAAACAGGGGGCGTTTGGCAAAAACATTCAGTACTTC
TRBJ2-7 | TRBV5-8 | 16 | NA | NA | CASSPPSGRGHYEQYF | TGTGCCAGCAGCCCCCCTTCGGGACGGGGACACTACGAGCAGTACTTC
TRBJ1-6 | TRBV9 | 17 | NA | TRBD1 | CASSVGQGRSYNSPLHF | TGTGCCAGCAGCGTAGGACAGGGCCGTTCCTATAATTCACCCCTCCACTTT
TRBJ2-3 | TRBV7-6 | 11 | NA | NA | CASSLADTQYF | TGTGCCAGCAGCTTAGCCGATACGCAGTATTTT
TRBJ2-1 | TRBV7-2 | 16 | NA | TRBD1 | CASSRQGPLGYNEQFF | TGTGCCAGCAGCAGACAGGGCCCGCTCGGATACAATGAGCAGTTCTTC
TRBJ2-1 | TRBV7-3 | 13 | NA | TRBD2 | CASSLTGRGAPFF | TGTGCCAGCAGCTTAACCGGGCGGGGGGCCCCTTTCTTC
TRBJ2-7 | TRBV7-9 | 14 | NA | NA | CASSSPQDPFGQYF | TGTGCCAGCAGCTCCCCTCAGGACCCATTTGGGCAGTACTTC
TRBJ2-1 | TRBV13 | 15 | NA | NA | CASSLSPRRDNEQFF | TGTGCCAGCAGCTTATCACCTAGAAGGGACAATGAGCAGTTCTTC
TRBJ2-5 | TRBV6-7 | 19 | once | NA | CASSYSICICGQGQETQYF | TGTGCCAGCAGTTACTCGATTTGTATTTGTGGGCAGGGCCAAGAGACCCAGTACTTC
TRBJ1-2 | TRBV4-3 | 16 | NA | NA | CASSQAGEGMNYGYTF | TGCGCCAGCAGCCAAGCGGGGGAGGGGATGAACTATGGCTACACCTTC
TRBJ2-2 | TRBV14 | 16 | NA | NA | CASSQGWRGNTGELFF | TGTGCCAGCAGCCAAGGTTGGCGGGGGAACACCGGGGAGCTGTTTTTT
TRBJ2-7 | TRBV2 | 15 | NA | TRBD1 | CASSEQGVPSYEQYF | TGTGCCAGCAGTGAGCAGGGGGTCCCCTCCTACGAGCAGTACTTC